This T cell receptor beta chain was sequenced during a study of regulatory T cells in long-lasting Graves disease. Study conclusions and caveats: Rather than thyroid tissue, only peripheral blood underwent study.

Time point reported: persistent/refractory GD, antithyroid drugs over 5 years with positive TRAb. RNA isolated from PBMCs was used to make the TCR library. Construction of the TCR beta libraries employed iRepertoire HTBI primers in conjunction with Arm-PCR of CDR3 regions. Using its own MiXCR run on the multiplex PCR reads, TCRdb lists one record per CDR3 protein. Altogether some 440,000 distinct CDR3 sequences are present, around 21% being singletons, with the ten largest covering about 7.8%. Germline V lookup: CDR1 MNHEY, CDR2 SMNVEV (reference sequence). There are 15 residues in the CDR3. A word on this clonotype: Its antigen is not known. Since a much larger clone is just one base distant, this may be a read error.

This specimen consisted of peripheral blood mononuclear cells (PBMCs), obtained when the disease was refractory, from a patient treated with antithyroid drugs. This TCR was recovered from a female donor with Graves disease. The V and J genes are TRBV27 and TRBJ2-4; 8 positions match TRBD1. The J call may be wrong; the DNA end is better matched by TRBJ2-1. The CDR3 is CASTLGQGAWETQFF. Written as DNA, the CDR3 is TGTGCCAGCACGCTGGGGCAGGGGGCATGGGAGACCCAGTTCTTC.